The 27 T cell receptor beta chains reported below all come from one sample, sequenced in a study of blood T cell repertoires in COVID-19. The assay was immunoSEQ multiplex PCR, and TCRdb's table has in-frame clones only and misses some. The sample lists 200,000 or so clones, 82% seen once, with roughly 5% in the top ten. Sequencing was performed on peripheral blood. These receptors all stem from a woman younger than 45 with acute or convalescent COVID-19.

CDR3 sequence (DNA): TGTGCCAGCAGTTTTAATGGGGCGGTTCAGCCCCAGCATTTT. Amino acid sequence: CASSFNGAVQPQHF. The chain links TRBV28 to TRBJ1-5, with D perhaps matching TRBD1 (5 bases). The CDR3 sequence is 14 residues long. Deletions cut 3 bases from V and 6 bases from J, with 12 bases between. Germline CDR1 MDHEN, CDR2 SYDVKM.

On this clone itself: No DNA is shown, since the ends of the CDR3 on it are uncertain; the CDR3 is the one TCRdb lists. The genes are TRBV21-1 and TRBJ2-7; TRBD1 is the table's D call, not checked against the DNA. TRBV21-1 is designated a pseudogene. The CDR3 spans 16 residues, counting both ends. This CDR3 reads CASSKLWGQGTYEQYF.

The chain uses TRBV19 and TRBJ1-3, with TRBD1 as a possible D gene (6 bases). CDR1 is LNHDA, CDR2 SQIVND, per germline (reference sequence). Trimming shortened V by 7 bases and J by 0 bases, and 13 bases separated the two germline ends. The CDR3 is 15 amino acids. Written as DNA, the CDR3 is TGTGCCAGTACGCTGGACAGAATCTCTGGAAACACCATATATTTT. It codes for CASTLDRISGNTIYF.

The chain employs TRBV28 and TRBJ1-5; D is ambiguous. The CDR3 length is 16 residues. The germline CDR1 and CDR2 sequences are MDHEN and SYDVKM. Trimming took 5 bases from V and 3 from J, leaving 17 bases between them. The CDR3 reads CASSEPARGVNQPQHF. The CDR3 DNA is TGTGCCAGCAGTGAGCCCGCAAGAGGAGTCAATCAGCCCCAGCATTTT.

The chain carries TRBV7-8 and TRBJ1-1; no firm D call. The V gene's germline CDR1 is SGHVS and CDR2 FQNEAQ. The CDR3 has 11 residues. Trimming cost V 7 bases and J 7 bases, with 10 bases left between them. CDR3 protein: CASTPRSEAFF. The CDR3 coding sequence is TGTGCCAGCACCCCAAGGAGTGAAGCTTTCTTT.

This chain joins TRBV28 and TRBJ1-2, with D maybe TRBD1 (5 bases). The CDR3 totals 15 residues. The germline V gene has CDR1 MDHEN and CDR2 SYDVKM. Trimming pared 5 bases from V and 4 bases from J, leaving 17 bases between. The chain's CDR3 is CASSPPGGTVYGYTF. The CDR3 nucleotides are TGTGCCAGCAGTCCCCCTGGGGGGACTGTCTATGGCTACACCTTC.

The chain couples TRBV15 to TRBJ2-1, with D possibly TRBD1 on 6 matching bases. The germline V and J ends were trimmed by 3 bases and 0 bases, with 9 bases remaining between them. The CDR3 loop spans 15 amino acids. The germline V gene has CDR1 LNHNV and CDR2 YYDKDF (reference sequence). DNA for the CDR3: TGTGCCACCAGCAGGGACAGCAACTCCTACAATGAGCAGTTCTTC. It codes for CATSRDSNSYNEQFF. Full variable domain (remainder filled in from reference TRBV15 and TRBJ2-1): DAMVIQNPRYQVTQFGKPVTLSCSQTLNHNVMYWYQQKSSQAPKLLFHYYDKDFNNEADTPDNFQSRRPNTSFCFLDIRSPGLGDTAMYLCATSRDSNSYNEQFFGPGTRLTVL.

The gene calls are TRBV4-3 and TRBJ2-2, with D maybe TRBD1 (5 bases). V was trimmed by 5 bases and J by 4 bases, leaving 8 bases between them. CDR1 and CDR2 from the germline V gene are LGHNA and YSLEER. The CDR3 length is 13 residues. Here the CDR3 reads CASSAQGTGELFF. As DNA, the CDR3 is TGCGCCAGCAGCGCCCAGGGCACCGGGGAGCTGTTTTTT.

The rearrangement joins TRBV6-5 to TRBJ1-1, with 9 bases aligning to TRBD1. The trim removed 6 bases at V and 11 bases at J, leaving 13 bases unmatched. The CDR3 sequence is 14 residues long. CDR1 is MNHEY, CDR2 SVGAGI, per germline. The CDR3 coding sequence is TGTGCCAGCAGCCGAGATACAACAGGGGGCGAGGCTTTCTTT. Protein sequence: CASSRDTTGGEAFF.

This clone was counted many times. V and J are TRBV29-1 and TRBJ1-2; 9 bases are shared with TRBD1. The CDR3 covers 12 residues. V shed 4 bases, J shed 5 bases, and the junction held 2 bases outside the gene matches. CDR1 SQVTM and CDR2 ANQGSEA come from the germline V gene. CDR3 nucleotide sequence: TGCAGCGTTGCCGGGACAGGGTATGGCTACACCTTC. Amino acid sequence: CSVAGTGYGYTF.

This clone came up a few times. V usage is TRBV19 and J usage is TRBJ1-5; possible D gene TRBD1, 5 bases. Germline CDR1 LNHDA, CDR2 SQIVND (reference sequence). Trimming removed 5 bases from V and 5 bases from J, with 13 bases in between. The length of the CDR3 is 14 residues. The CDR3: CASSLQGGYQPQHF. The CDR3 DNA reads TGTGCCAGTAGTTTGCAGGGTGGTTATCAGCCCCAGCATTTT.

The gene calls are TRBV20-1 and TRBJ2-3; tentatively, D is TRBD2 (6 bases). CDR3 size: 11 residues. V shed 5 bases and J shed 6 bases, with 9 bases lying between them. Germline assignment: CDR1 DFQATT and CDR2 SNEGSKA (reference sequence). CDR3 sequence: CSAPSGDTQYF. The CDR3, as DNA: TGCAGTGCTCCAAGCGGGGATACGCAGTATTTT.

This clone came up a few times. This chain connects TRBV2 to TRBJ2-5; tentative D call: TRBD2 (5 bases). The germline CDR1 and CDR2 sequences are SNHLY and FYNNEI. V lost 6 bases and J lost 5, with 10 bases in between. CDR3 length: 12 amino acids. The CDR3: CASRRVSETQYF. The CDR3 DNA reads TGTGCCAGCAGGAGGGTTTCGGAGACCCAGTACTTC.

The rearrangement joins TRBV5-6 to TRBJ1-4, with 7 bases lining up with TRBD1. Trimming took 4 bases from V and 8 from J; bases not matched to a gene: 11. The CDR3 loop spans 15 amino acids. Germline CDR1 and CDR2: SGHDT and YYEEEE. CDR3 coding DNA: TGTGCCAGCAGCGCCTTACACCAGACAGGGGAAAAACTGTTTTTT. Its protein product is CASSALHQTGEKLFF.

This sequence joins TRBV5-1 and TRBJ2-7; a possible D gene is TRBD2 (5 bases). The germline CDR1 and CDR2 sequences are SGHRS and YFSETQ. The CDR3 covers 15 residues. Trimming took 0 bases from V and 2 from J, leaving 12 bases between them. The CDR3 DNA sequence: TGCGCCAGCAGCTTGGATTCTGCGACTACCTACGAGCAGTACTTC. This gives the protein CASSLDSATTYEQYF.

The chain uses TRBV19 and TRBJ2-3; the D gene is possibly TRBD2 (6 bases). V shed 4 bases and J shed 0 bases, with 17 bases lying between them. Looked up from germline, CDR1 is LNHDA and CDR2 is SQIVND (reference sequence). This CDR3 has 17 residues. In DNA, the CDR3 is TGTGCCAGTAGTACATACGGGTCTAGCGCTAGCACAGATACGCAGTATTTT. Encoded protein: CASSTYGSSASTDTQYF. The whole variable domain, remainder taken from reference TRBV19 and TRBJ2-3, is DGGITQSPKYLFRKEGQNVTLSCEQNLNHDAMYWYRQDPGQGLRLIYYSQIVNDFQKGDIAEGYSVSREKKESFPLTVTSAQKNPTAFYLCASSTYGSSASTDTQYFGPGTRLTVL.

V is TRBV27 and J is TRBJ1-4; 7 positions match TRBD1. The CDR3 extends over 17 amino acids. V lost 2 bases to trimming and J lost 7 bases; unmatched junction nucleotides: 13. Germline assignment: CDR1 MNHEY and CDR2 SMNVEV (reference sequence). CDR3 in DNA: TGTGCCAGCAGTTTACTTGGTACCGGGACAGACTTTGAAAAACTGTTTTTT. This codes for CASSLLGTGTDFEKLFF.

The gene calls are TRBV28 and TRBJ2-7; 8 bases line up with TRBD1. V shed 2 bases and J 3 bases; nucleotides not matched to a gene: 6. From germline, CDR1 is MDHEN and CDR2 SYDVKM. The CDR3 length is 15 residues. The CDR3, as DNA: TGTGCCAGCAGTTTACCGGGACAGGCCCTCTACGAGCAGTACTTC. Its translation is CASSLPGQALYEQYF.

In DNA form, the CDR3 reads TGTGCCAGCTCACCACAGTTCAGGCGCAGCTCTGGGGCCAACGTCCTGACTTTC. Protein product: CASSPQFRRSSGANVLTF. The V call is TRBV18, the J call TRBJ2-6; D is ambiguous. Trimming stripped 1 base from V and 0 bases from J, with 13 bases between. This CDR3 has 18 amino acids. Germline V gene data show CDR1 as KGHSH and CDR2 as LQKENI.

The table lists this clone with many counts. This chain uses TRBV5-1 with TRBJ2-7, with TRBD1 matching 8 bases. CDR1 SGHRS and CDR2 YFSETQ come from the germline V gene. Trimming cost V 4 bases and J 0 bases; bases outside gene matches: 9. This CDR3 spans 16 amino acids. The CDR3 coding sequence is TGCGCCAGCAGCGCGGTAGGACAGGGTAGCTCCTACGAGCAGTACTTC. Amino acid sequence: CASSAVGQGSSYEQYF.

J is TRBJ2-5 and V is TRBV4-2, with 8 positions matching TRBD2. The CDR3 has 14 residues. The V segment lost 4 bases and the J segment 5 bases; nucleotides outside the gene matches: 6. Germline V CDR1 and CDR2: LGHNA, YNFKEQ. CDR3 sequence reads: CASSLRGGGETQYF. The CDR3 DNA reads as TGTGCCAGCAGCCTACGGGGGGGCGGGGAGACCCAGTACTTC.

V usage is TRBV28 and J usage is TRBJ1-2, with D possibly TRBD1 on 5 matching bases. The CDR3 consists of 13 residues. The V end lost 2 bases, the J end lost 2 bases, and 6 bases lay between the germline ends. Germline CDR1 reads MDHEN; CDR2 reads SYDVKM. The CDR3 bases are TGTGCCAGCAGTTTAAGGGGAAACTATGGCTACACCTTC. This gives the protein CASSLRGNYGYTF.

The chain employs TRBV4-2 and TRBJ2-3; TRBD2 aligns across 10 bases. V gave up 2 bases and J gave up 5 bases; unmatched junction bases: 10. The CDR3 is made up of 17 amino acids. CDR1 and CDR2 from the germline V gene are LGHNA and YNFKEQ. This chain's CDR3 is CASSQYRAGGAGDTQYF. The CDR3 coding sequence is TGTGCCAGCAGCCAATACCGAGCGGGAGGGGCAGGAGATACGCAGTATTTT.

This clone is a singleton in its sample. The chain couples TRBV7-8 to TRBJ2-7; D perhaps matches TRBD2 (6 bases). V was pared by 7 bases and J by 4 bases, with 17 bases between. The CDR3 contains 14 residues. CDR1 SGHVS and CDR2 FQNEAQ come from the germline V gene. CDR3 region: CASKRAAEKYEQYF. The CDR3 region has the DNA TGTGCCAGCAAGCGGGCCGCAGAGAAATACGAGCAGTACTTC.

This clone has only one observation. The J gene is TRBJ1-4, the V gene TRBV19; D perhaps matches TRBD1 (6 bases). Between the trimmed V and J ends, which lost 10 bases and 0 bases, there was a span of 15 bases. This CDR3 is 15 amino acids long. From germline, CDR1 is LNHDA and CDR2 SQIVND (reference sequence). The chain's CDR3 is CATKTGLTTNEKLFF. The CDR3 DNA reads TGTGCCACCAAGACAGGCCTAACAACTAATGAAAAACTGTTTTTT.

The gene calls are TRBV12-3 or TRBV12-4 and TRBJ2-1, with D unclear. This CDR3 has 12 amino acids. Trimming removed 5 bases from V and 10 bases from J, with 12 bases in between. The CDR3 is CASSLSGVEQFF. DNA for the CDR3: TGTGCCAGCAGTCTGAGTGGTGTAGAGCAGTTCTTC.

The V call is TRBV7-8, the J call TRBJ1-4; weak D call: TRBD1 (5 bases). The CDR3 extends over 15 amino acids. Trimming pared 4 bases from V and 7 bases from J, leaving 16 bases between. The V gene's germline CDR1 is SGHVS and CDR2 FQNEAQ. The CDR3: CASSSFSGQGEKLFF. CDR3 DNA: TGTGCCAGCAGCTCCTTTAGCGGGCAGGGTGAAAAACTGTTTTTT.